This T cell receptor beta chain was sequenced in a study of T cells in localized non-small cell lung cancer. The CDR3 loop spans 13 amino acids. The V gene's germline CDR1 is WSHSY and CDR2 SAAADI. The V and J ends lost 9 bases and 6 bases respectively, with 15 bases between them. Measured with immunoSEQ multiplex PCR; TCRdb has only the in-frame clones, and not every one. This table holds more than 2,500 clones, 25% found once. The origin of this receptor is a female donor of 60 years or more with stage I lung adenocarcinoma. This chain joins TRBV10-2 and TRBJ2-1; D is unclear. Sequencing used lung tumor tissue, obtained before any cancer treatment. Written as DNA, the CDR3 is TGCGCCAGTCTCGGAAGGTCGGGCAATGAGCAGTTCTTC. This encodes CASLGRSGNEQFF.